Listed below are T cell receptor beta chains from one sample, sequenced in a study of T-cell reconstitution after alpha-beta-depleted transplantation in children. TCRdb redid the calling of the PCR reads with MiXCR, one entry per CDR3 protein. The sample consists of about 980,000 distinct CDR3 sequences, around 30% of them appearing once. Sample: PBMCs, mostly from graft donor cells, taken 360 days after TCRalphabeta/CD19-depleted stem cell transplant. These receptors all stem from a boy younger than two who had a stem cell transplant for SCID, so the T cells may come from the graft donor. The CDR3 runs from the conserved cysteine through the conserved F or W. The D gene is left open where the match is weak. For some rows the clone size is stated as once, few or many, or as a class when expanded; others skip it.

TRBV7-9	NA	TRBD1	TRBJ1-4	TGTGCCAGCAGCGCGAAGACAGGGAGGGAAAAACTGTTTTTT	CASSAKTGREKLFF
TRBV7-8	few	NA	TRBJ2-3	TGTGCCAGCAGCTTACGACCAGCGTGGACAGATACGCAGTATTTT	CASSLRPAWTDTQYF
TRBV7-9	few	TRBD1	TRBJ1-4	TGTGCCAGCAGCGCCCGGGACAGGGTCGGGGCTAATGAAAAACTGTTTTTT	CASSARDRVGANEKLFF
TRBV5-5	NA	NA	TRBJ2-1	TGTGCCAGCAGCTTGGCCATGGCGGAATACAATGAGCAGTTCTTC	CASSLAMAEYNEQFF
TRBV10-3	NA	TRBD2	TRBJ2-5	TGTGCCACGGGGGGATCCAGAGAGACCCAGTACTTC	CATGGSRETQYF
TRBV4-1	few	NA	TRBJ2-1	TGCGCCAGCAGCCAAGGTGTTAGTCCGGGGGCCTACAATGAGCAGTTCTTC	CASSQGVSPGAYNEQFF
TRBV29-1	NA	TRBD1	TRBJ1-2	TGCAGCGTTGAAGTTGACAGGGTGCAGGGCTACACCTTC	CSVEVDRVQGYTF
TRBV5-1	once	NA	TRBJ2-5	TGCGCCAGCAGCCCCCACCCGGGACTCCCAGAGACCCAGTACTTC	CASSPHPGLPETQYF
TRBV12-3/TRBV12-4	NA	TRBD1	TRBJ1-4	TGTGCCAGCAGTGGGGACAGCCGACCTGAAAAACTGTTTTTT	CASSGDSRPEKLFF
TRBV2	NA	TRBD1	TRBJ1-5	TGTGCCAGCAGTGTAGACAGGGGTGGTCAGCCCCAGCATTTT	CASSVDRGGQPQHF
TRBV10-3	few	NA	TRBJ2-5	TGTGCCATCAGTCATCCGGGACGGGAGCAAGAGACCCAGTACTTC	CAISHPGREQETQYF
TRBV7-3	NA	TRBD2	TRBJ2-3	TGTGCCAGCAGCTTAAACGCGGGGGGGCAGGGAGATACGCAGTATTTT	CASSLNAGGQGDTQYF
TRBV12-3/TRBV12-4	NA	NA	TRBJ1-5	TGTGCCAGCAGTTTACGACGGACCAATCAGCCCCAGCATTTT	CASSLRRTNQPQHF
TRBV4-1	many	TRBD2	TRBJ2-5	TGCGCCAGCAGCCAGGGACTAGCGGGGGTCGGAGAGACCCAGTACTTC	CASSQGLAGVGETQYF
TRBV6-1	NA	TRBD2	TRBJ2-2	TGTGCCAGCAGCCCCTCGGGGGGGCTTACCGGGGAGCTGTTTTTT	CASSPSGGLTGELFF